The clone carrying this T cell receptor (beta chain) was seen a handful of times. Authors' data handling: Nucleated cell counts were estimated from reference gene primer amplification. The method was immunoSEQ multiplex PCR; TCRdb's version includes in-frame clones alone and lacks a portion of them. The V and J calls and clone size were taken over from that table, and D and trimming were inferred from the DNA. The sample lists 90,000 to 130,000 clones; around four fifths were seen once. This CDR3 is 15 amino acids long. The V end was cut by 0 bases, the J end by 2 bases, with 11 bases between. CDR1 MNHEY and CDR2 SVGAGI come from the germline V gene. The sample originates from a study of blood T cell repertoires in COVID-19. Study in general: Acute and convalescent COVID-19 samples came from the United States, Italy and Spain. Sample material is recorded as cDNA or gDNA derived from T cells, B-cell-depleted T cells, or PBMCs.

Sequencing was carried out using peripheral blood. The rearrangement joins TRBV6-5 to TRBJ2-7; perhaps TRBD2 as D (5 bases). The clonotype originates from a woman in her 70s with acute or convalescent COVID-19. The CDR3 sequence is CASSYSPGGPYEQYF. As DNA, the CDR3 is TGTGCCAGCAGTTACTCACCGGGCGGGCCCTACGAGCAGTACTTC.